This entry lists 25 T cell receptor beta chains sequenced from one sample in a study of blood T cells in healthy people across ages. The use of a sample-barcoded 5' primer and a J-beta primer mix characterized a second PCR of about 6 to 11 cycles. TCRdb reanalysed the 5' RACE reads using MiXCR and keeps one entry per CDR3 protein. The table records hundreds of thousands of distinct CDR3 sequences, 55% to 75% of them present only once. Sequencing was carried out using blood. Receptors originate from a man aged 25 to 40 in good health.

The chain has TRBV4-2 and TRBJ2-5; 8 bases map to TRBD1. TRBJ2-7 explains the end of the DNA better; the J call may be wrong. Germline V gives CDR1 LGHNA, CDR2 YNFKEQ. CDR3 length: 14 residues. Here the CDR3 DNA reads TGTGCCAGCAGCCAAGCGACAGGGGCCTACGAGCAGTACTTC. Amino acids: CASSQATGAYEQYF.

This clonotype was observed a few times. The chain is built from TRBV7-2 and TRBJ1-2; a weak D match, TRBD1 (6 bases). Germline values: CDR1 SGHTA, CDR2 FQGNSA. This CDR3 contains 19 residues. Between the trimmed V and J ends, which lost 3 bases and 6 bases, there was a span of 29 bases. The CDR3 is CASSFKPLLLGQGPDGYTF. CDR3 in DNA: TGTGCCAGCAGCTTTAAACCCCTGCTGTTGGGTCAGGGGCCAGATGGCTACACCTTC.

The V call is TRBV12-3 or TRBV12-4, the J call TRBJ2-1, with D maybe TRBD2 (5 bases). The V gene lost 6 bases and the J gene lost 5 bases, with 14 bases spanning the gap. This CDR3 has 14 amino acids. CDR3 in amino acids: CASSKLAVDNEQFF. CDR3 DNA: TGTGCCAGCAGCAAGCTAGCTGTTGACAATGAGCAGTTCTTC.

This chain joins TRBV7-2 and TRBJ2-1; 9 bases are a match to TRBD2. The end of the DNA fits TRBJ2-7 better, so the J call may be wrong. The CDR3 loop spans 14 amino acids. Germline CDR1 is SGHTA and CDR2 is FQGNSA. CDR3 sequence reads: CASSLLAGYNEQYF. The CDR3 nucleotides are TGTGCCAGCAGCTTACTAGCGGGATACAATGAGCAGTACTTC.

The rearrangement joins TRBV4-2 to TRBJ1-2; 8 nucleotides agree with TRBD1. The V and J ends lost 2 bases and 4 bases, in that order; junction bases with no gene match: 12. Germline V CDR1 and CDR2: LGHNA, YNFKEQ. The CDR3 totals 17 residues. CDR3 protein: CASSQNAGGAGLYGYTF. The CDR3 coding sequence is TGTGCCAGCAGCCAAAATGCAGGGGGCGCCGGACTCTATGGCTACACCTTC.

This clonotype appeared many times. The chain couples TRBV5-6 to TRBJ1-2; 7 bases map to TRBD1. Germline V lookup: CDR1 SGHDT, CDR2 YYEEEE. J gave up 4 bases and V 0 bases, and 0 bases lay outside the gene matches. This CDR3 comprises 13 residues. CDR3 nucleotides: TGTGCCAGCAGCTTGGGGGACAGCTATGGCTACACCTTC. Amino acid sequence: CASSLGDSYGYTF.

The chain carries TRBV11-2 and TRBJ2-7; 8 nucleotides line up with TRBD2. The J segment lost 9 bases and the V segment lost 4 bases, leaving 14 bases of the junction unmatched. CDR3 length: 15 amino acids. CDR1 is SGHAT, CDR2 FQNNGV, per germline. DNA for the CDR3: TGTGCCAGCAGCTCGTCGGGACTAGGGAGCCTGGGGCAGTACTTC. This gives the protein CASSSSGLGSLGQYF.

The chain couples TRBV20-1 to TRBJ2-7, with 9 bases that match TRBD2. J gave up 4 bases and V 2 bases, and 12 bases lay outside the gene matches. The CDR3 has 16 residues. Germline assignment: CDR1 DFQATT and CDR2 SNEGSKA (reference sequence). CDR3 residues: CSARPTLAGVPYEQYF. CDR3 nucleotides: TGCAGTGCTAGACCTACCTTAGCGGGAGTACCTTACGAGCAGTACTTC.

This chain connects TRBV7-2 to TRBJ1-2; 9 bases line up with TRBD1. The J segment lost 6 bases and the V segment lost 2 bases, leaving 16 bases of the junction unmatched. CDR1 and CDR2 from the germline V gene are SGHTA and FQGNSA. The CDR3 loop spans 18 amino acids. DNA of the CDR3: TGTGCCAGCAGCTTAACATTCCGGGACAGGGTTGGTTTGGATGGCTACACCTTC. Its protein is CASSLTFRDRVGLDGYTF.

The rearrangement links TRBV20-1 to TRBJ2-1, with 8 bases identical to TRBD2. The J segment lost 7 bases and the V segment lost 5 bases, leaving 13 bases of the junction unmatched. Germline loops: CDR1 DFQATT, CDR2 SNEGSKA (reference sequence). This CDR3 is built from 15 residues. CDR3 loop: CSARGGPSGGNEQFF. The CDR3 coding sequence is TGCAGTGCTCGCGGGGGGCCCTCCGGGGGGAATGAGCAGTTCTTC.

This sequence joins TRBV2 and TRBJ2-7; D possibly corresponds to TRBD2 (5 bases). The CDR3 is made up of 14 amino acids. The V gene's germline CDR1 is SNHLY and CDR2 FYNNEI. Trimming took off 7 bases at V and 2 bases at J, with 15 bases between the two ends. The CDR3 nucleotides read TGTGCCAGCAAACTTGGACTGGAGGCCTACGAGCAGTACTTC. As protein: CASKLGLEAYEQYF.

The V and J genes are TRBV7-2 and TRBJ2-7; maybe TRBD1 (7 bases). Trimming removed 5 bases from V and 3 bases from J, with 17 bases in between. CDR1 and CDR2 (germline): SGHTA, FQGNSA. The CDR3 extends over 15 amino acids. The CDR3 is CASSARGTEFYEQYF. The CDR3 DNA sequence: TGTGCCAGCAGCGCCCGGGGGACAGAGTTCTACGAGCAGTACTTC.

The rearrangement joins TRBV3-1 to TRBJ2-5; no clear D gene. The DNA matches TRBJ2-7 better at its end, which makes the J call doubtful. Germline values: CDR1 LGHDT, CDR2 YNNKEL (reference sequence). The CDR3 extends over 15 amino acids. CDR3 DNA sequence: TGTGCCAGCAGCCCCCTCCGAGACTCACACTACGAGCAGTACTTC. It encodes CASSPLRDSHYEQYF.

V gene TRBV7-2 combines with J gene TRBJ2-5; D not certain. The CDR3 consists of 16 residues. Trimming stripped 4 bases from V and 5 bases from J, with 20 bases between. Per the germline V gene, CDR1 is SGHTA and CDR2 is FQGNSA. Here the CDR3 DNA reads TGTGCCAGCAGCTCCATTGTGTTTGACCGGCGGGAGACCCAGTACTTC. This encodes CASSSIVFDRRETQYF.

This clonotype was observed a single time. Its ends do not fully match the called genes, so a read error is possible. The CDR3 DNA is TGTGCCATCACCCCGACTAGGGGCACGGATACGCAGTATTTT. Amino acids: CAITPTRGTDTQYF. The rearrangement links TRBV10-3 to TRBJ2-3; a weak D match, TRBD2 (6 bases). Germline V gene data show CDR1 as ENHRY and CDR2 as SYGVKD. The length of the CDR3 is 14 residues.

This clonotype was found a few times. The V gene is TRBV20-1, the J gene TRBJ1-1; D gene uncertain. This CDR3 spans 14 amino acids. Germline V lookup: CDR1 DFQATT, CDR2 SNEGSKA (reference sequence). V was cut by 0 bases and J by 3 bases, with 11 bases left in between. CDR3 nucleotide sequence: TGCAGTGCTAGAGATCCCTGGCCCTACACTGAAGCTTTCTTT. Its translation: CSARDPWPYTEAFF.

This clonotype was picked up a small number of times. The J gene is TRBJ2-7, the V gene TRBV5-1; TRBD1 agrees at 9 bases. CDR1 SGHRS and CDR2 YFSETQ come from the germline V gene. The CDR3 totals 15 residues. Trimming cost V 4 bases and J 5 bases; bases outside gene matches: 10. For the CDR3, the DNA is TGCGCCAGCAGCCCCTCCGGGACAGGGTTTGACGAGCAGTACTTC. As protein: CASSPSGTGFDEQYF.

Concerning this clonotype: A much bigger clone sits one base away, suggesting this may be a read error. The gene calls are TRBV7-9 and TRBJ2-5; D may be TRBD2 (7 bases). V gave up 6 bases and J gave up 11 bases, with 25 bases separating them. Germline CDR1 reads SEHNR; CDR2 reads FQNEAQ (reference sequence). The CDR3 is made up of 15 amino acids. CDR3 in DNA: TGTGCCAGCAGATACGGGGGGCTAGCGCTCAATGAGCAGTACTTC. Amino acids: CASRYGGLALNEQYF.

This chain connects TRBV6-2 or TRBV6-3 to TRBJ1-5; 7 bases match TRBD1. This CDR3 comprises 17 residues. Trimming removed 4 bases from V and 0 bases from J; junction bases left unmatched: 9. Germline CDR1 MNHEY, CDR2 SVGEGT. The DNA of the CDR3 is TGTGCCAGCAGTTGGGACAGTTTTCCTTATAGCAATCAGCCCCAGCATTTT. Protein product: CASSWDSFPYSNQPQHF.

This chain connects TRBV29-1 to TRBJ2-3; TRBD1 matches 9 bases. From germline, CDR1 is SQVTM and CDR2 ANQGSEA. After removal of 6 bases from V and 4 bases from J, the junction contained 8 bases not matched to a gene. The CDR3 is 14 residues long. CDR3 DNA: TGCAGCGTACGGACAGGGGCGAGTGCAGATACGCAGTATTTT. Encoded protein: CSVRTGASADTQYF.

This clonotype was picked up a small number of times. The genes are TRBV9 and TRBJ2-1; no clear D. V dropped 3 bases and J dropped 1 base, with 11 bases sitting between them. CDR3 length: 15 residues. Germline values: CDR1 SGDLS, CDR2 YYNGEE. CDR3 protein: CASSATEDSYNEQFF. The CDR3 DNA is TGTGCCAGCAGCGCCACTGAGGATTCCTACAATGAGCAGTTCTTC.

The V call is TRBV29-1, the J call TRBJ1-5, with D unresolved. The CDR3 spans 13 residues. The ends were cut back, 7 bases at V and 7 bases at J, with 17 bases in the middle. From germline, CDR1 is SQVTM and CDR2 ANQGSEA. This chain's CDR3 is CSATPSPEQPQHF. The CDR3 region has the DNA TGCAGCGCCACTCCCAGTCCCGAACAGCCCCAGCATTTT.

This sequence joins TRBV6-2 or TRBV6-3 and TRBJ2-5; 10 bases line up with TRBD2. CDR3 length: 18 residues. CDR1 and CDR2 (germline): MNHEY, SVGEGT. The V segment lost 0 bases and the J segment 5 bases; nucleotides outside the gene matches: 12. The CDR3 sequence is CASSYSKWASGSSETQYF. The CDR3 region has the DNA TGTGCCAGCAGTTACTCGAAGTGGGCTAGCGGGAGCTCGGAGACCCAGTACTTC.

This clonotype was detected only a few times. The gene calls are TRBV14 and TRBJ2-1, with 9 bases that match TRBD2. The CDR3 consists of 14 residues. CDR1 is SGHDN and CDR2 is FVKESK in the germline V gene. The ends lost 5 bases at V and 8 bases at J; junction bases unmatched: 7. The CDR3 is CASSISAGGYEQFF. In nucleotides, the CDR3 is TGTGCCAGCAGCATATCAGCGGGAGGCTATGAGCAGTTCTTC.

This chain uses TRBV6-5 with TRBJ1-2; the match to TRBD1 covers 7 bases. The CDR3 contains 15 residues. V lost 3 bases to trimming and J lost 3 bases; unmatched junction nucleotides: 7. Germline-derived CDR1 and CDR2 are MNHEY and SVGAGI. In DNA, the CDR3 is TGTGCCAGCAGTTATAATACAGGGGTCGACTATGGCTACACCTTC. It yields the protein CASSYNTGVDYGYTF.